These 18 T cell receptor beta chains were all obtained from the same sample, sequenced in a study of shared clonotypes between healthy human individuals. Method: immunoSEQ multiplex PCR; TCRdb's copy keeps in-frame clones and lacks some. This repertoire shows about 1 million clones, around 75% found once; its top ten account for around 1.4%. The specimen was memory CD4+ T cells sorted from blood. The subset: CD45RA-negative fraction. The source is a man aged 18 to 29 in good health.

This clone was observed a few times. V usage is TRBV12-1 and J usage is TRBJ2-3; whether TRBD2, the table's D call, matches the DNA was not checked. TRBV12-1 is recorded as a pseudogene. The CDR3 loop spans 16 amino acids. The CDR3 loop is CASSAPGLAGGDTQYF. CDR3 sequence (DNA): TGTGCCAGCAGCGCCCCCGGACTAGCGGGGGGAGATACGCAGTATTTT.

With respect to this clone: Different DNA sequences within this sample yield the same CDR3. The chain carries TRBV6-6 and TRBJ1-1; D call uncertain. Germline CDR1 and CDR2: MNHNY and SVGAGI (reference sequence). V gave up 2 bases and J gave up 5 bases, with 3 bases separating them. There are 11 residues in the CDR3. CDR3 sequence: CASSYGTEAFF. CDR3 in DNA: TGTGCCAGCAGTTACGGAACTGAAGCTTTCTTT.

V is TRBV7-9 and J is TRBJ2-1, with D hard to call. The CDR3 has 14 residues. Trimming shortened V by 1 base and J by 6 bases, and 10 bases separated the two germline ends. The germline CDR1 and CDR2 sequences are SEHNR and FQNEAQ (reference sequence). This chain's CDR3 is CASSLGAESNEQFF. The CDR3 DNA follows: TGTGCCAGCAGCTTAGGTGCAGAATCCAATGAGCAGTTCTTC.

In regard to this clone: Other DNA sequences in this sample translate to the same CDR3. The chain joins TRBV18 to TRBJ2-7; D perhaps matches TRBD1 (6 bases). V was trimmed by 4 bases and J by 6 bases, leaving 10 bases between them. The CDR3 is 12 residues long. Germline V gene sequence: CDR1 KGHSH, CDR2 LQKENI. The DNA of the CDR3 is TGTGCCAGCTCACTACAGGGTGGCGAGCAGTACTTC. It codes for CASSLQGGEQYF. The whole variable domain, remainder taken from reference TRBV18 and TRBJ2-7, is NAGVMQNPRHLVRRRGQEARLRCSPMKGHSHVYWYRQLPEEGLKFMVYLQKENIIDESGMPKERFSAEFPKEGPSILRIQQVVRGDSAAYFCASSLQGGEQYFGPGTRLTVT.

V usage is TRBV6-6 and J usage is TRBJ1-5; 11 nucleotides align to TRBD1. Per germline, CDR1 MNHNY and CDR2 SVGAGI (reference sequence). This CDR3 is built from 14 residues. Trimming took 6 bases from V and 4 from J; bases not matched to a gene: 2. CDR3 bases: TGTGCCAGCAGCGGACAGGGGGCTAATCAGCCCCAGCATTTT. Translated: CASSGQGANQPQHF.

This clone was seen ten or more times. The chain links TRBV11-3 to TRBJ1-1; 7 nucleotides line up with TRBD1. This CDR3 region has 12 residues. CDR1 is SGHNT, CDR2 YENEEA, per germline. J lost 7 bases, V lost 5 bases, and 4 bases had no gene match. The CDR3 region has the DNA TGTGCCAGCAGCGGACGGACAGGTGAAGCTTTCTTT. It is translated as CASSGRTGEAFF.

This sequence joins TRBV6-1 and TRBJ1-2; 7 nucleotides agree with TRBD1. Germline-derived CDR1 and CDR2 are MNHNS and SASEGT. This CDR3 comprises 15 residues. Losses at the gene ends were 6 bases for V and 0 bases for J; bases not matched to a gene: 7. This CDR3 is CASRNTGDTNYGYTF. For the CDR3, the DNA is TGTGCCAGCAGAAATACAGGGGATACTAACTATGGCTACACCTTC.

The V gene is TRBV27, the J gene TRBJ2-1; 8 positions match TRBD1. Trimming took 8 bases from V and 5 from J; bases not matched to a gene: 8. CDR1 is MNHEY and CDR2 is SMNVEV in the germline V gene (reference sequence). The CDR3 is made up of 14 amino acids. The CDR3 loop is CASRKGQVNNEQFF. CDR3 nucleotide sequence: TGTGCCAGCCGGAAGGGACAGGTCAACAATGAGCAGTTCTTC.

The rearrangement uses TRBV5-5 and TRBJ1-1, with D possibly being TRBD1 (5 bases). The germline gives CDR1 SGHKS, CDR2 YYEKEE (reference sequence). V dropped 3 bases and J dropped 4 bases, with 10 bases sitting between them. The CDR3 length is 13 residues. CDR3 in amino acids: CASSSGVSTEAFF. The CDR3 nucleotides are TGTGCCAGCAGCTCGGGGGTGAGCACTGAAGCTTTCTTT. Using reference TRBV5-5 and TRBJ1-1 for the parts outside the CDR3, the full variable domain is DAGVTQSPTHLIKTRGQQVTLRCSPISGHKSVSWYQQVLGQGPQFIFQYYEKEERGRGNFPDRFSARQFPNYSSELNVNALLLGDSALYLCASSSGVSTEAFFGQGTRLTVV.

The V gene is TRBV7-2, the J gene TRBJ1-6, with 8 bases matching TRBD1. The CDR3 length is 18 residues. From germline, CDR1 is SGHTA and CDR2 FQGNSA. V lost 1 base, J lost 9 bases, and 14 bases stayed unmatched. Here the CDR3 reads CASSLGGQGGTRGSPLHF. The CDR3 coding sequence is TGTGCCAGCAGCTTAGGAGGACAGGGAGGGACCCGGGGTTCACCCCTCCACTTT.

In DNA, the CDR3 is TGTGCCAGCTCACCACCTAGGTCTCCCCGTGAGTTCACAGATACGCAGTATTTT. Its translation: CASSPPRSPREFTDTQYF. The chain links TRBV18 to TRBJ2-3; D gene uncertain. The CDR3 has 18 residues. Germline V gives CDR1 KGHSH, CDR2 LQKENI. V was shortened by 0 bases and J by 2 bases, with 18 bases between the two germline ends. The full variable domain, in which reference TRBV18 and TRBJ2-3 provide the parts outside the CDR3, is NAGVMQNPRHLVRRRGQEARLRCSPMKGHSHVYWYRQLPEEGLKFMVYLQKENIIDESGMPKERFSAEFPKEGPSILRIQQVVRGDSAAYFCASSPPRSPREFTDTQYFGPGTRLTVL.

This chain joins TRBV19 and TRBJ2-1; the match to TRBD1 covers 8 bases. Germline loops: CDR1 LNHDA, CDR2 SQIVND (reference sequence). The CDR3 has 16 amino acids. With 7 bases clipped from V and 6 bases from J, the junction kept 14 bases outside the gene matches. In nucleotides, the CDR3 is TGTGCCAGTACTGGAGGGCTAATCCAGGGGGCCAATGAGCAGTTCTTC. Protein sequence: CASTGGLIQGANEQFF.

The V call is TRBV28, the J call TRBJ1-5; D remains ambiguous. Germline V gene data show CDR1 as MDHEN and CDR2 as SYDVKM. Between the trimmed V and J ends, which lost 4 bases and 5 bases, there was a span of 6 bases. There are 12 residues in the CDR3. The CDR3 nucleotides read TGTGCCAGCAGTTCCAGCCATCAGCCCCAGCATTTT. Protein sequence: CASSSSHQPQHF. Combining the CDR3 with reference TRBV28 and TRBJ1-5 gives the whole variable domain DVKVTQSSRYLVKRTGEKVFLECVQDMDHENMFWYRQDPGLGLRLIYFSYDVKMKEKGDIPEGYSVSREKKERFSLILESASTNQTSMYLCASSSSHQPQHFGDGTRLSIL.

This clone was seen only once. The genes are TRBV11-2 and TRBJ2-5; 8 bases line up with TRBD2. The CDR3 runs 16 residues. Looked up from germline, CDR1 is SGHAT and CDR2 is FQNNGV. V trimming: 1 base; J trimming: 2 bases; junction bases outside the gene matches: 6. CDR3 amino acids: CASSLGSGGPQETQYF. CDR3 bases: TGTGCCAGCAGCTTAGGGTCGGGGGGGCCGCAAGAGACCCAGTACTTC.

The rearrangement joins TRBV2 to TRBJ1-4; D possibly corresponds to TRBD1 (5 bases). V was cut by 7 bases and J by 0 bases, with 15 bases left in between. Germline V gene data show CDR1 as SNHLY and CDR2 as FYNNEI. The CDR3 covers 16 residues. The CDR3 region has the DNA TGTGCCAGCATTCGCACCTTAGGGGCAACTAATGAAAAACTGTTTTTT. The encoded protein is CASIRTLGATNEKLFF.

The chain has TRBV6-5 and TRBJ2-7; D may be TRBD2 (6 bases). Looked up from germline, CDR1 is MNHEY and CDR2 is SVGAGI. The CDR3 extends over 15 amino acids. V lost 5 bases to trimming and J lost 5 bases, with 19 bases between them. For the CDR3, the DNA is TGTGCCAGCAGTCCCCCGGGACTGGGAATACACGAGCAGTACTTC. Translating it yields CASSPPGLGIHEQYF.

About this clone: Other DNA sequences from this sample encode an identical CDR3 as well. In DNA form, the CDR3 reads TGCGCCAGCAGCCCGGGACGTCAGAACACCGGGGAGCTGTTTTTT. The encoded protein is CASSPGRQNTGELFF. The chain couples TRBV5-1 to TRBJ2-2; D possibly uses TRBD1 or TRBD2 (5 bases each). Germline assignment: CDR1 SGHRS and CDR2 YFSETQ. This CDR3 contains 15 residues. V was clipped by 4 bases and J by 1 base, with 11 bases between them.

For this clone: This sample includes further DNA sequences coding for the same CDR3. This chain uses TRBV5-4 with TRBJ2-5; D not certain. The length of the CDR3 is 14 residues. Trimming stripped 1 base from V and 0 bases from J, with 7 bases between. Germline V gene data show CDR1 as SGHNT and CDR2 as YYREEE (reference sequence). The CDR3 DNA reads as TGTGCCAGCAGCTTGAGGTTAAACCAAGAGACCCAGTACTTC. This codes for CASSLRLNQETQYF. The full variable domain, rest sourced from reference TRBV5-4 and TRBJ2-5, is ETGVTQSPTHLIKTRGQQVTLRCSSQSGHNTVSWYQQALGQGPQFIFQYYREEENGRGNFPPRFSGLQFPNYSSELNVNALELDDSALYLCASSLRLNQETQYFGPGTRLLVL.